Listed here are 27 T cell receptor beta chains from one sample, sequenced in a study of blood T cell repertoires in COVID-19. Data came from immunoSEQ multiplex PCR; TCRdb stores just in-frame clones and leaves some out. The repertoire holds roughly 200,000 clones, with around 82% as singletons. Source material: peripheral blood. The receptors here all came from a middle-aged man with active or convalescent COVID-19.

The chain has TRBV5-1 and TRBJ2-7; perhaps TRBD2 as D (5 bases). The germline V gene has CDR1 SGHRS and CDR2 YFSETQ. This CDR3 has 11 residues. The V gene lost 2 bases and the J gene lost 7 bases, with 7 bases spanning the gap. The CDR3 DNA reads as TGCGCCAGCAGCTTTGGAGGAGAGCAGTACTTC. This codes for CASSFGGEQYF.

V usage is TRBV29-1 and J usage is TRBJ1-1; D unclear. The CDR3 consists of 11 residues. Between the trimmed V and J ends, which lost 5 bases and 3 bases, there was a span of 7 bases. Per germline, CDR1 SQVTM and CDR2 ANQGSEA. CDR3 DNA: TGCAGCGTTATTTATGACACTGAAGCTTTCTTT. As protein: CSVIYDTEAFF.

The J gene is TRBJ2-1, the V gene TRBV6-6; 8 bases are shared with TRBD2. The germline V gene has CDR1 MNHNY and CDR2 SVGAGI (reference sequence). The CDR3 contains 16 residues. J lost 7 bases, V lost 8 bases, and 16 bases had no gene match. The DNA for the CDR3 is TGTGCCAGCTCCCAGGAGGGACTAGAGATGGGAAATGAGCAGTTCTTC. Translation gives CASSQEGLEMGNEQFF.

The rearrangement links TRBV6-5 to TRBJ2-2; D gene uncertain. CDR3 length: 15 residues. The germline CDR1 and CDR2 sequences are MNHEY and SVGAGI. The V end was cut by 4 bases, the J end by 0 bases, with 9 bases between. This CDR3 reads CASSLYGANTGELFF. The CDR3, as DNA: TGTGCCAGCAGTTTATACGGAGCGAACACCGGGGAGCTGTTTTTT.

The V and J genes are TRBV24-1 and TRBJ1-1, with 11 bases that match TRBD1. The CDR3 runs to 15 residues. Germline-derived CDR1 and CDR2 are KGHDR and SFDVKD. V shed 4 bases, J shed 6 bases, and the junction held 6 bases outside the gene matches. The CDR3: CATSEGTGGGPEAFF. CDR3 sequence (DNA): TGTGCCACCAGTGAAGGGACAGGGGGGGGTCCTGAAGCTTTCTTT.

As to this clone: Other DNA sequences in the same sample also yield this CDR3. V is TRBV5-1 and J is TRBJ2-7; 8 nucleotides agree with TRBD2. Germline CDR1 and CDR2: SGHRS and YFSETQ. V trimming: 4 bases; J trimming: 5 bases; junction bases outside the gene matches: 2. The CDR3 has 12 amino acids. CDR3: CASSVGGDEQYF. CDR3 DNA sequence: TGCGCCAGCAGCGTCGGGGGGGACGAGCAGTACTTC.

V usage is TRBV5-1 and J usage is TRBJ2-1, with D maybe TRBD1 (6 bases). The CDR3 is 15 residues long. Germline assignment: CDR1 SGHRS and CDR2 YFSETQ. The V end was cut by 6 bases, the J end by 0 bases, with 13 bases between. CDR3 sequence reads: CASNTGTNSYNEQFF. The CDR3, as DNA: TGCGCCAGCAACACCGGGACAAACTCCTACAATGAGCAGTTCTTC. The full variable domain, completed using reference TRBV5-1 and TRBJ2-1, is KAGVTQTPRYLIKTRGQQVTLSCSPISGHRSVSWYQQTPGQGLQFLFEYFSETQRNKGNFPGRFSGRQFSNSRSEMNVSTLELGDSALYLCASNTGTNSYNEQFFGPGTRLTVL.

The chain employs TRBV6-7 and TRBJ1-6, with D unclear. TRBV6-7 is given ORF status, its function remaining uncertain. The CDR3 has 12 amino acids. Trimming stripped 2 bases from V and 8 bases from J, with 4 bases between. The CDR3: CASSYVYSPLHF. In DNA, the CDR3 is TGTGCCAGCAGTTACGTATATTCACCCCTCCACTTT.

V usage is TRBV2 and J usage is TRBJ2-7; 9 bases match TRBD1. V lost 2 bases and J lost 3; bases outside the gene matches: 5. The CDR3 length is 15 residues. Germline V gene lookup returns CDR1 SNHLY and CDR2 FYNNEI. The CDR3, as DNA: TGTGCCAGCAGTGAACAAGGGGGACAGGGCTACGAGCAGTACTTC. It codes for CASSEQGGQGYEQYF.

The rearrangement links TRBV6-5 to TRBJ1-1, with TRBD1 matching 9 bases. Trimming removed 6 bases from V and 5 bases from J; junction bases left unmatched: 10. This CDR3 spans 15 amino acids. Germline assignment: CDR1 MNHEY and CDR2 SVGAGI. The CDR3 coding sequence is TGTGCCAGCAGGGACCGGGACAGGGAAACAACTGAAGCTTTCTTT. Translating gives CASRDRDRETTEAFF.

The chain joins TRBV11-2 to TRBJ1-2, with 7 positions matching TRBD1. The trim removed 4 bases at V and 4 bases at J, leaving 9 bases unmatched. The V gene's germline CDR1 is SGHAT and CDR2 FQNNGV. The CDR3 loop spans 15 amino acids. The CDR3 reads CASSSRQGRIYGYTF. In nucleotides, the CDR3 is TGTGCCAGCAGCTCCCGACAGGGAAGGATCTATGGCTACACCTTC. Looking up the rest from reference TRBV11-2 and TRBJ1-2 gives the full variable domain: EAGVAQSPRYKIIEKRQSVAFWCNPISGHATLYWYQQILGQGPKLLIQFQNNGVVDDSQLPKDRFSAERLKGVDSTLKIQPAKLEDSAVYLCASSSRQGRIYGYTFGSGTRLTVV.

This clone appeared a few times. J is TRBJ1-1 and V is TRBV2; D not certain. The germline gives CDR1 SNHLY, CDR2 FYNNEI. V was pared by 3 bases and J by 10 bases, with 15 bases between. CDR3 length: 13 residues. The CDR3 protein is CASSDIEARGAFF. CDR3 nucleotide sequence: TGTGCCAGCAGTGACATCGAGGCGCGTGGAGCTTTCTTT.

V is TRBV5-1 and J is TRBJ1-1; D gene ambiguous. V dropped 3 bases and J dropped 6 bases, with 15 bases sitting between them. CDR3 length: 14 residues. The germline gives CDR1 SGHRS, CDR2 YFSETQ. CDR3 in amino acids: CASSSDGEYAEAFF. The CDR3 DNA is TGCGCCAGCAGCTCCGACGGGGAGTACGCTGAAGCTTTCTTT.

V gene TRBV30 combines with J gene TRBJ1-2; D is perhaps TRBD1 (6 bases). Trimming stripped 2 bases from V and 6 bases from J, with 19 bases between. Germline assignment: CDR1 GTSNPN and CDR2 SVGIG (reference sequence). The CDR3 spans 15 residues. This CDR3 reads CAWSPRGGAPNGYTF. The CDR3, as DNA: TGTGCCTGGAGTCCCCGGGGGGGGGCCCCGAATGGCTACACCTTC.

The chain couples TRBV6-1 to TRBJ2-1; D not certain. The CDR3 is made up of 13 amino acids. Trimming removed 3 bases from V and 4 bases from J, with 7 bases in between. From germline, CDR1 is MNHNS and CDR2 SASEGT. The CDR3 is CASSEEMYNEQFF. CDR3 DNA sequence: TGTGCCAGCAGTGAGGAGATGTACAATGAGCAGTTCTTC.

The CDR3 reads CATLQTGTLSTDTQYF. The CDR3 DNA is TGTGCCACCCTCCAGACCGGGACATTAAGCACAGATACGCAGTATTTT. J is TRBJ2-3 and V is TRBV10-3; tentative D call: TRBD1 (6 bases). CDR1 and CDR2 (germline): ENHRY, SYGVKD. This CDR3 is built from 16 residues. V was shortened by 10 bases and J by 0 bases, with 20 bases between the two germline ends.

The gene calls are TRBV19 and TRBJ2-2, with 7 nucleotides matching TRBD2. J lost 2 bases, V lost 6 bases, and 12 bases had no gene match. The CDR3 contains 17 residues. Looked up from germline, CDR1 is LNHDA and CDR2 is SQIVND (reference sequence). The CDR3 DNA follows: TGTGCCAGTAGCCCCTGGTCGGGAGGCGTAAACACCGGGGAGCTGTTTTTT. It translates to CASSPWSGGVNTGELFF.

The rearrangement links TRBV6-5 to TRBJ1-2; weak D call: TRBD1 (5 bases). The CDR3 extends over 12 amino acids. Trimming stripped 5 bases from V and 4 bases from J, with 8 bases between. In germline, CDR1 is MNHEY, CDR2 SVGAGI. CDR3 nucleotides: TGTGCCAGCAGTAGGGGTACCTATGGCTACACCTTC. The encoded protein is CASSRGTYGYTF.

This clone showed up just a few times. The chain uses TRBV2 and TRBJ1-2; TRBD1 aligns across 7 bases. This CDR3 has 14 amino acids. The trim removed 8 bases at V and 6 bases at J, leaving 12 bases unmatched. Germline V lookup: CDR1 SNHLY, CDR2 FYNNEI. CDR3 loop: CASGEQGGGDGYTF. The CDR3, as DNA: TGTGCCAGCGGGGAGCAGGGGGGAGGCGATGGCTACACCTTC.

The CDR3 sequence: CASSRQGGLPYEQYF. The CDR3 DNA sequence: TGTGCCAGCAGTCGACAGGGGGGACTACCCTACGAGCAGTACTTC. V and J are TRBV6-5 and TRBJ2-7; 9 bases are a match to TRBD1. The ends lost 5 bases at V and 2 bases at J; junction bases unmatched: 7. This CDR3 comprises 15 residues. Germline assignment: CDR1 MNHEY and CDR2 SVGAGI.

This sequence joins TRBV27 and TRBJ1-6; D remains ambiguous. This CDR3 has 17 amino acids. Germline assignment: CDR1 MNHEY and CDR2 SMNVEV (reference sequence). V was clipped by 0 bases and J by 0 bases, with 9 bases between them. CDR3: CASSLSGGSSYNSPLHF. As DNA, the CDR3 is TGTGCCAGCAGTTTATCTGGAGGGAGCTCCTATAATTCACCCCTCCACTTT.

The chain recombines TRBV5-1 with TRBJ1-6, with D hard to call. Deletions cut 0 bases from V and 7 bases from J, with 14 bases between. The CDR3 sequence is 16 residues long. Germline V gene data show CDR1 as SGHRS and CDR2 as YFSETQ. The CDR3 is CASSLVPPSENSPLHF. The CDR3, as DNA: TGCGCCAGCAGCTTGGTCCCTCCGTCGGAGAATTCACCCCTCCACTTT.

The DNA of the CDR3 is TGTGCCACCCGTGGACAGGCAAACACCGGGGAGCTGTTTTTT. Translation gives CATRGQANTGELFF. The chain has TRBV19 and TRBJ2-2; TRBD1 aligns across 7 bases. V lost 10 bases, J lost 2 bases, and 7 bases stayed unmatched. The CDR3 length is 14 residues. The germline V gene has CDR1 LNHDA and CDR2 SQIVND (reference sequence).

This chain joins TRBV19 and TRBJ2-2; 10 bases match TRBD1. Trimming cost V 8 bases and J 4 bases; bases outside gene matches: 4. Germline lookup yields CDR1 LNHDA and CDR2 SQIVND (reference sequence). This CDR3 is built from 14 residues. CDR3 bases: TGTGCCAGTCGACAGGGGGCTAGCACCGGGGAGCTGTTTTTT. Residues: CASRQGASTGELFF.

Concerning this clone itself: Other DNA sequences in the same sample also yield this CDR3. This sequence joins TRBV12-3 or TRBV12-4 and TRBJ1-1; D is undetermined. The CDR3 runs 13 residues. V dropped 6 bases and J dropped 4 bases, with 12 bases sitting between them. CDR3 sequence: CASSFDRGTEAFF. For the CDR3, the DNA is TGTGCCAGCAGCTTTGATCGGGGCACTGAAGCTTTCTTT.

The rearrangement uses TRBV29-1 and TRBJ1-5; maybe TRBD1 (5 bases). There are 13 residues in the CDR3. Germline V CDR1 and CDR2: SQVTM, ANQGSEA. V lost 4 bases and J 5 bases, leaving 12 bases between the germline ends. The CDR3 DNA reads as TGCAGCGTTGGGCAGGGAGGGGATCAGCCCCAGCATTTT. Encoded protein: CSVGQGGDQPQHF.

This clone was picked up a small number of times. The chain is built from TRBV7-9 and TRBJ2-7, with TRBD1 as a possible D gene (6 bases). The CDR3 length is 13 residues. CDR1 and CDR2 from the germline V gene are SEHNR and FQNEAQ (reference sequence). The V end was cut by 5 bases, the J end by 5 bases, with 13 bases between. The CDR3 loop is CASSPRTANEQYF. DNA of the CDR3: TGTGCCAGCAGCCCCCGGACAGCGAACGAGCAGTACTTC.